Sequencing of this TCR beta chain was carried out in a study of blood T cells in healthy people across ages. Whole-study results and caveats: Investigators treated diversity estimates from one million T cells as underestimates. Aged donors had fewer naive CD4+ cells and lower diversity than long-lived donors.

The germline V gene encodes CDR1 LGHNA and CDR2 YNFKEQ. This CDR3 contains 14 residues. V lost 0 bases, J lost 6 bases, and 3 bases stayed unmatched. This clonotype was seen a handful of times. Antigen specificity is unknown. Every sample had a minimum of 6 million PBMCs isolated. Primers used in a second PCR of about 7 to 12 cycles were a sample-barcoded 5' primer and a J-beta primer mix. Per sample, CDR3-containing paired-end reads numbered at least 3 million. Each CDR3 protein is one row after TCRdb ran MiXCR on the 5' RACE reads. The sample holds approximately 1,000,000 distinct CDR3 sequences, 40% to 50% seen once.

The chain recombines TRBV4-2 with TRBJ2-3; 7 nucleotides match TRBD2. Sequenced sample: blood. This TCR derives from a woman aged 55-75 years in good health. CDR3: CASSQEASGDTQYF. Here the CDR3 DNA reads TGTGCCAGCAGCCAAGAGGCTAGCGGCGATACGCAGTATTTT.